A selection of T cell receptor beta chains follows, all from one sample in a study of T cell responses to AZD1222 COVID-19 vaccine. The repertoire was sequenced with immunoSEQ multiplex PCR; TCRdb's copy has only in-frame clones and lacks some. This table has 100,000 or so clones, around 89% appearing once. The sample in question was peripheral blood, obtained 28 days after the second AZD1222 dose. These receptors came from an adult who received the AZD1222 COVID-19 vaccine. CDR3s include the opening cysteine and the closing phenylalanine or tryptophan. A D gene is named only where the DNA matches it firmly. A row's size may be missing; if present it is once, few, many or a size class.

cdr3_aa: CSARQNSPLHF
cdr3_nt: TGCAGTGCACGACAGAATTCACCCCTCCACTTT
v_call: TRBV20-1
d_call: .
clone_size: .
j_call: TRBJ1-6

cdr3_aa: CASSFLNTEAFF
cdr3_nt: TGTGCCAGCAGCTTTTTGAACACTGAAGCTTTCTTT
v_call: TRBV7-9
d_call: .
clone_size: .
j_call: TRBJ1-1

cdr3_aa: CASSSPGQGRQGYGYTF
cdr3_nt: TGTGCCAGCAGCTCCCCGGGACAGGGGCGCCAAGGCTATGGCTACACCTTC
v_call: TRBV5-4
d_call: TRBD1
clone_size: .
j_call: TRBJ1-2

cdr3_aa: CASRGQGRAEAFF
cdr3_nt: TGTGCCAGCAGGGGACAGGGAAGGGCTGAAGCTTTCTTT
v_call: TRBV2
d_call: TRBD1
clone_size: .
j_call: TRBJ1-1

cdr3_aa: CASSTGLYEQYF
cdr3_nt: TGTGCCAGTAGTACAGGGTTATACGAGCAGTACTTC
v_call: TRBV19
d_call: .
clone_size: .
j_call: TRBJ2-7

cdr3_aa: CASSLASGGTNYGYTF
cdr3_nt: TGTGCCAGCAGCTTGGCCAGTGGCGGCACTAACTATGGCTACACCTTC
v_call: TRBV5-4
d_call: .
clone_size: once
j_call: TRBJ1-2

cdr3_aa: CASSRGQGITEAFF
cdr3_nt: TGTGCCAGCAGTAGAGGACAGGGCATCACCGAAGCTTTCTTT
v_call: TRBV2
d_call: TRBD1
clone_size: .
j_call: TRBJ1-1

cdr3_aa: CASSEGTTYYGYTF
cdr3_nt: TGCGCCAGCAGTGAGGGGACGACTTACTATGGCTACACCTTC
v_call: TRBV10-2
d_call: .
clone_size: .
j_call: TRBJ1-2

cdr3_aa: CAINRGQGNNNEQFF
cdr3_nt: TGTGCCATCAATCGAGGACAGGGAAATAACAATGAGCAGTTCTTC
v_call: TRBV10-3
d_call: TRBD1
clone_size: .
j_call: TRBJ2-1

cdr3_aa: CASSLRSGVAF
cdr3_nt: TGTGCCAGCAGTTTACGGTCGGGAGTTGCCTTC
v_call: TRBV28
d_call: .
clone_size: .
j_call: TRBJ1-2